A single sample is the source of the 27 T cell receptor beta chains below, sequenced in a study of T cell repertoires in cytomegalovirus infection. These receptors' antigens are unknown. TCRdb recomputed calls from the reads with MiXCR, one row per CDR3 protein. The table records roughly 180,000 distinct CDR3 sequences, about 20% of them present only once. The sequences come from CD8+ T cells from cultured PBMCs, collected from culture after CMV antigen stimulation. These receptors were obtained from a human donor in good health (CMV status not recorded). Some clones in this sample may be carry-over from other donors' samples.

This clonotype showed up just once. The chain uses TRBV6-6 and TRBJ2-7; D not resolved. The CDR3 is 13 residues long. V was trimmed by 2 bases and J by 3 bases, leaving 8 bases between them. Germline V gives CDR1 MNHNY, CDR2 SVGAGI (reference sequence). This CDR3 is CASSYVGNYEQYF. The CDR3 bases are TGTGCCAGCAGTTACGTAGGGAACTACGAGCAGTACTTC.

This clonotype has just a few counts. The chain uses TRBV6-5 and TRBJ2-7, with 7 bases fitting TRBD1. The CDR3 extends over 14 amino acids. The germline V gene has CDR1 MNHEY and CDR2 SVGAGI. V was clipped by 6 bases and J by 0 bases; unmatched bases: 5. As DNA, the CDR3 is TGTGCCAGCAGCTCGACAGGGTACTCCTACGAGCAGTACTTC. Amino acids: CASSSTGYSYEQYF.

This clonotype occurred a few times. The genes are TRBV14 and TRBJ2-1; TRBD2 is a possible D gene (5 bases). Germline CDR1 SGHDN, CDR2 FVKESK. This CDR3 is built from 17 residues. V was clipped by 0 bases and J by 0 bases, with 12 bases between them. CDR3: CASSQDEDSFSYNEQFF. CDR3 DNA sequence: TGTGCCAGCAGCCAAGATGAGGACTCGTTCTCCTACAATGAGCAGTTCTTC. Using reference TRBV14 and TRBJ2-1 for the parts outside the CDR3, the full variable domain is EAGVTQFPSHSVIEKGQTVTLRCDPISGHDNLYWYRRVMGKEIKFLLHFVKESKQDESGMPNNRFLAERTGGTYSTLKVQPAELEDSGVYFCASSQDEDSFSYNEQFFGPGTRLTVL.

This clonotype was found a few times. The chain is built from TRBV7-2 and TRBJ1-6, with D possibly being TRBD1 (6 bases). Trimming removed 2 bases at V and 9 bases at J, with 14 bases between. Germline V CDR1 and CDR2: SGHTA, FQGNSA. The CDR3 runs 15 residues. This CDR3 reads CASSLRGIETSPLHF. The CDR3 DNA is TGTGCCAGCAGCTTAAGGGGGATCGAAACTTCACCCCTCCACTTT.

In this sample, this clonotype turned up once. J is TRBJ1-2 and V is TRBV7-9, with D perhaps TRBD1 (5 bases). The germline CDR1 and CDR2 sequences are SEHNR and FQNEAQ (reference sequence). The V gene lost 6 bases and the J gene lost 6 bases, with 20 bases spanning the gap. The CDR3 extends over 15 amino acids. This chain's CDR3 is CASRKDGGEEDGYTF. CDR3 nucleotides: TGTGCCAGCAGGAAAGATGGAGGGGAAGAAGATGGCTACACCTTC.

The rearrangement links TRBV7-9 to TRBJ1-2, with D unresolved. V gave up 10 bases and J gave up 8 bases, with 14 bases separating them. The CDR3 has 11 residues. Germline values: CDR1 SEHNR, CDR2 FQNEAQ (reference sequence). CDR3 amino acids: CAIDFSLGYTF. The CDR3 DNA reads TGTGCCATAGACTTTTCCCTCGGCTACACCTTC.

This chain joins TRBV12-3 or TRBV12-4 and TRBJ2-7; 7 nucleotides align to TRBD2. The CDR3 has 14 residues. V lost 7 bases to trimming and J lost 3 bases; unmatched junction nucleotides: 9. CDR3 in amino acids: CASNSGMGGYEQYF. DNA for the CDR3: TGTGCCAGCAACAGCGGGATGGGGGGCTACGAGCAGTACTTC.

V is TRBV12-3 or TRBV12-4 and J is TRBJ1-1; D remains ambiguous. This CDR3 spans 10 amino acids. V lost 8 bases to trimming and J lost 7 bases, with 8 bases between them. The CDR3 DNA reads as TGTGCCAGCGGGAACTTTGAAGCTTTCTTT. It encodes CASGNFEAFF.

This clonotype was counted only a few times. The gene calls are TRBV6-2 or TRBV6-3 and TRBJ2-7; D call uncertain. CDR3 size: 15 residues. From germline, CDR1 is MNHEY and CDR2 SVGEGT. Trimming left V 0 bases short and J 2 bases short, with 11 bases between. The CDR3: CASSYSNSFTYEQYF. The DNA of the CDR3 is TGTGCCAGCAGTTACTCGAACAGTTTTACCTACGAGCAGTACTTC.

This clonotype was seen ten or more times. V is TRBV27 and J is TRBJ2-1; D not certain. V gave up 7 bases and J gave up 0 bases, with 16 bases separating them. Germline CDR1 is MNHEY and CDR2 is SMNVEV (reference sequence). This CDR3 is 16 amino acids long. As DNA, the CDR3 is TGTGCCAGCACTCAAATGGACGGTATCTCCTACAATGAGCAGTTCTTC. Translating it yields CASTQMDGISYNEQFF.

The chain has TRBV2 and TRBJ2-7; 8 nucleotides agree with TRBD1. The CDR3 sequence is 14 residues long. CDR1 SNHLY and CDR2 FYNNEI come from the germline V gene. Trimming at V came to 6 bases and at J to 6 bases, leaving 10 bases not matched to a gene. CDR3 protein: CASSFGQGRGEQYF. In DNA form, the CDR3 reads TGTGCCAGCAGCTTCGGACAGGGACGGGGCGAGCAGTACTTC.

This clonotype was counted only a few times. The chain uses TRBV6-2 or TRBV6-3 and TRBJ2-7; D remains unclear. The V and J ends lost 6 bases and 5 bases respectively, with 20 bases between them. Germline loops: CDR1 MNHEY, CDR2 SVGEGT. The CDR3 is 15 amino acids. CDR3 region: CASSRPGPGWDEQYF. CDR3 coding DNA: TGTGCCAGCAGCCGTCCTGGTCCCGGATGGGACGAGCAGTACTTC.

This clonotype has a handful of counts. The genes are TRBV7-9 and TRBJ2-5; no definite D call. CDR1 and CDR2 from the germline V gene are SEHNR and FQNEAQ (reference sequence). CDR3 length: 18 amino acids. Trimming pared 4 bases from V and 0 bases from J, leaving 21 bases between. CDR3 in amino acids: CASSSPLQPWEDQETQYF. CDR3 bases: TGTGCCAGCAGCTCGCCCCTACAACCCTGGGAAGACCAAGAGACCCAGTACTTC.

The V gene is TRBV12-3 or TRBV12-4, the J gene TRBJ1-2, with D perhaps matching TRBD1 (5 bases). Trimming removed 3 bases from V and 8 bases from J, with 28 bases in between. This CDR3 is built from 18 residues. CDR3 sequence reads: CASSFLPQPGPEMGGYTF. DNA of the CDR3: TGTGCCAGCAGTTTTCTCCCCCAGCCGGGACCTGAAATGGGAGGCTACACCTTC.

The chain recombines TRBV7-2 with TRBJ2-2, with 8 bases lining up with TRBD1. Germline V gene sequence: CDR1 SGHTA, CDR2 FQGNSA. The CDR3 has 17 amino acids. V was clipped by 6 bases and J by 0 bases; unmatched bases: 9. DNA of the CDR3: TGTGCCAGCAGTTACCCCCGGGACAGGCCGAACACCGGGGAGCTGTTTTTT. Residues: CASSYPRDRPNTGELFF. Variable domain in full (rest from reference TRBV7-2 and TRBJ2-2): GAGVSQSPSNKVTEKGKDVELRCDPISGHTALYWYRQSLGQGLEFLIYFQGNSAPDKSGLPSDRFSAERTGGSVSTLTIQRTQQEDSAVYLCASSYPRDRPNTGELFFGEGSRLTVL.

CDR3 loop: CASSSFSGGDSTDTQYF. The CDR3 DNA follows: TGTGCCAGCAGCTCATTTAGCGGGGGCGATAGCACAGATACGCAGTATTTT. The chain uses TRBV7-6 and TRBJ2-3, with 9 bases fitting TRBD2. Trimming took 4 bases from V and 0 from J; bases not matched to a gene: 8. Germline-derived CDR1 and CDR2 are SGHVS and FNYEAQ. The CDR3 consists of 17 residues.

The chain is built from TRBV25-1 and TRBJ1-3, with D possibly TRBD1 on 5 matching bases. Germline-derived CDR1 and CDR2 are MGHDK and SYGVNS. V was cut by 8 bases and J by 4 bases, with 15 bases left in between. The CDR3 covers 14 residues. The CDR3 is CASHGGWAGNTIYF. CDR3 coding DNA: TGTGCCAGCCACGGGGGATGGGCCGGAAACACCATATATTTT. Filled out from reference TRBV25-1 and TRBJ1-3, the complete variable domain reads EADIYQTPRYLVIGTGKKITLECSQTMGHDKMYWYQQDPGMELHLIHYSYGVNSTEKGDLSSESTVSRIRTEHFPLTLESARPSHTSQYLCASHGGWAGNTIYFGEGSWLTVV.

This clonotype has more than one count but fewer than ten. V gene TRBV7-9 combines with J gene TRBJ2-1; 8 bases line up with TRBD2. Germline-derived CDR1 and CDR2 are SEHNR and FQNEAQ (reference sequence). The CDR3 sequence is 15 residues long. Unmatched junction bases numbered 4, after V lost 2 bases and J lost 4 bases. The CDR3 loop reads CASSLPGGKYNEQFF. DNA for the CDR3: TGTGCCAGCAGCTTACCGGGGGGGAAGTACAATGAGCAGTTCTTC. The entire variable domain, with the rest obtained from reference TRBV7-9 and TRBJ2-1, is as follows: DTGVSQNPRHKITKRGQNVTFRCDPISEHNRLYWYRQTLGQGPEFLTYFQNEAQLEKSRLLSDRFSAERPKGSFSTLEIQRTEQGDSAMYLCASSLPGGKYNEQFFGPGTRLTVL.

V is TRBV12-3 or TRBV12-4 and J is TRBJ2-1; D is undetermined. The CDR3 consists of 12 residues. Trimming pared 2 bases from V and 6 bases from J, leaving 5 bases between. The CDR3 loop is CASSLFSNEQFF. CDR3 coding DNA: TGTGCCAGCAGTTTATTCTCCAATGAGCAGTTCTTC.

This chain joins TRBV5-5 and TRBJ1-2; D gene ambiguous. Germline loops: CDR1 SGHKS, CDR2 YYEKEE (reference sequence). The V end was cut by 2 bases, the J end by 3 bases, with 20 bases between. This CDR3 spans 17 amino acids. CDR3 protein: CASSLTNLVGRYYGYTF. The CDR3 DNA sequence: TGTGCCAGCAGCTTAACTAACTTAGTGGGGAGGTACTATGGCTACACCTTC.

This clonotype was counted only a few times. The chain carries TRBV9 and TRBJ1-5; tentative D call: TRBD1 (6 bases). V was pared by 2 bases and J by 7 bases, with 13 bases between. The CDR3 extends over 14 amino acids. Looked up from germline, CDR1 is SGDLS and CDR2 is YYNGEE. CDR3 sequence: CASSVLGGGQPQHF. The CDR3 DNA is TGTGCCAGCAGCGTCTTAGGGGGAGGACAGCCCCAGCATTTT. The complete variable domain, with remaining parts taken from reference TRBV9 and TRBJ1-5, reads DSGVTQTPKHLITATGQRVTLRCSPRSGDLSVYWYQQSLDQGLQFLIQYYNGEERAKGNILERFSAQQFPDLHSELNLSSLELGDSALYFCASSVLGGGQPQHFGDGTRLSIL.

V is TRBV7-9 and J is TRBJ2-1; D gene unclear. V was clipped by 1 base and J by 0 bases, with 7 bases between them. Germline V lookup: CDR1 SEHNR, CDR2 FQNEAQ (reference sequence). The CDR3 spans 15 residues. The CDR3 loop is CASSLGVSSYNEQFF. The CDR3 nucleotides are TGTGCCAGCAGCTTAGGCGTGAGCTCCTACAATGAGCAGTTCTTC.

CDR3 sequence: CASSPPMAYNSPLHF. In DNA, the CDR3 is TGTGCCAGCAGCCCACCCATGGCCTATAATTCACCCCTCCACTTT. The chain carries TRBV7-9 and TRBJ1-6; unclear D gene. There are 15 residues in the CDR3. In germline, CDR1 is SEHNR, CDR2 FQNEAQ (reference sequence). V was cut by 5 bases and J by 2 bases, with 10 bases left in between.

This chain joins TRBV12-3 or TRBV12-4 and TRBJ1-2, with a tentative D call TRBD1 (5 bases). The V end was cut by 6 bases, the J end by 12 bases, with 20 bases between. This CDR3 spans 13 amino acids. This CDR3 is CASSPGGAGLDTF. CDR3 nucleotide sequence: TGTGCCAGCAGCCCTGGAGGGGCAGGGTTGGACACCTTC.

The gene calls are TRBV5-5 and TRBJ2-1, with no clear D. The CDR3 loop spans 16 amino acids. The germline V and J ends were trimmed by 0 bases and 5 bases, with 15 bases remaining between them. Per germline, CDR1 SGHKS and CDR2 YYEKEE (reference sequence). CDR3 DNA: TGTGCCAGCAGCTTGGGATCTTACCCTACCAACAATGAGCAGTTCTTC. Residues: CASSLGSYPTNNEQFF.

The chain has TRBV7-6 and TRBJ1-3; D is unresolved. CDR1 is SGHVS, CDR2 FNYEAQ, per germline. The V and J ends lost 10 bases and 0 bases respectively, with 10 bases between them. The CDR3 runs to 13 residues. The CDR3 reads CAIGVNSGNTIYF. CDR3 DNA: TGTGCCATCGGTGTAAACTCTGGAAACACCATATATTTT.

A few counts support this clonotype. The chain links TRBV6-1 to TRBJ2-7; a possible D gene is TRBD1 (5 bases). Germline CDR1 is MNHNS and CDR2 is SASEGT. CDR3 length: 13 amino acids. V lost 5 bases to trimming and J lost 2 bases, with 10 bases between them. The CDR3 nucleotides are TGTGCCAGCAGTTCTCCCAGGGCCTACGAGCAGTACTTC. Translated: CASSSPRAYEQYF.